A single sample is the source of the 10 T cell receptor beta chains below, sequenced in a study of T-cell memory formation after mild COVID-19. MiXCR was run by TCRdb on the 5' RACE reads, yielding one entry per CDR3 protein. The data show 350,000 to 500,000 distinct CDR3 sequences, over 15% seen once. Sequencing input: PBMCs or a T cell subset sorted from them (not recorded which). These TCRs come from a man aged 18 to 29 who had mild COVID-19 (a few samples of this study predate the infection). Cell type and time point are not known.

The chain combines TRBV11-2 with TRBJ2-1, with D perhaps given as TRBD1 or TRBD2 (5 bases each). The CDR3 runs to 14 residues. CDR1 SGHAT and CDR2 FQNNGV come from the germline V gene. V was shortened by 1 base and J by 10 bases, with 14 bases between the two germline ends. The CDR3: CASSLGRSRDEQFF. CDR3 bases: TGTGCCAGCAGCTTAGGTCGTTCCAGGGACGAGCAGTTCTTC.

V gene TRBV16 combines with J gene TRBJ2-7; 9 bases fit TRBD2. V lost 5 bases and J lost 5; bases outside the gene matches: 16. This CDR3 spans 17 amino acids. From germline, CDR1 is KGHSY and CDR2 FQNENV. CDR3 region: CASSTHPPGLASHEQYF. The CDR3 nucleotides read TGTGCCAGCAGCACCCACCCCCCGGGACTAGCCAGCCACGAGCAGTACTTC.

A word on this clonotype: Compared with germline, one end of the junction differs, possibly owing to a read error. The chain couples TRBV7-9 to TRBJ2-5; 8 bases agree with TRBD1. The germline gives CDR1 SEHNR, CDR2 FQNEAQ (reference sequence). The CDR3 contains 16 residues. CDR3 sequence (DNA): TGTGCCAGCAACTTAGGGTACAGGGGGACCCAAGAGACCCAGTACTTC. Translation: CASNLGYRGTQETQYF.

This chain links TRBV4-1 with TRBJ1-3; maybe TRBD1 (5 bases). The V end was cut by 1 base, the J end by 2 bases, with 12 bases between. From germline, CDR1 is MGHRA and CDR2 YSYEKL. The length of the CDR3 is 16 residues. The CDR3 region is CASSQVAGKTGNTIYF. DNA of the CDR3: TGCGCCAGCAGCCAAGTCGCAGGGAAGACTGGAAACACCATATATTTT.

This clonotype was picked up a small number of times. The CDR3 DNA follows: TGTGCCAGCAGCCTTGGGTGGGGGCTGAACACTGAAGCTTTCTTT. Protein product: CASSLGWGLNTEAFF. The chain links TRBV6-5 to TRBJ1-1; D might be TRBD1 (6 bases). CDR1 is MNHEY and CDR2 is SVGAGI in the germline V gene. V lost 6 bases, J lost 0 bases, and 14 bases lay in between. The CDR3 covers 15 residues.

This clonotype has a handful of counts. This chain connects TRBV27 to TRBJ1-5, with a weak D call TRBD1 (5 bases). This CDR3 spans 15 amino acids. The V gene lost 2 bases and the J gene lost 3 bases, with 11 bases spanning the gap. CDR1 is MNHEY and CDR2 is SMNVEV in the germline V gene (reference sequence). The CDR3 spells CASSLGWGSNQPQHF. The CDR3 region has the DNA TGTGCCAGCAGTTTAGGATGGGGGTCCAATCAGCCCCAGCATTTT.

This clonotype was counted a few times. In DNA form, the CDR3 reads TGTGCCAGCAGCCGAACGTCGGGAGGCGAGCAGTTCTTC. Protein: CASSRTSGGEQFF. The J gene is TRBJ2-1, the V gene TRBV11-3; 7 nucleotides align to TRBD2. The CDR3 is 13 amino acids. The germline gives CDR1 SGHNT, CDR2 YENEEA. V dropped 5 bases and J dropped 10; count of bases not matched to a gene: 8.

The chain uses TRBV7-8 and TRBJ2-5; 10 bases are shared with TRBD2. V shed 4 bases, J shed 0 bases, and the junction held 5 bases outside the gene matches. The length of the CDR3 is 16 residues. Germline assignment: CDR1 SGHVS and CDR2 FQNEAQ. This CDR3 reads CASSSVLAGDQETQYF. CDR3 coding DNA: TGTGCCAGCAGCTCGGTGCTAGCGGGGGACCAAGAGACCCAGTACTTC.

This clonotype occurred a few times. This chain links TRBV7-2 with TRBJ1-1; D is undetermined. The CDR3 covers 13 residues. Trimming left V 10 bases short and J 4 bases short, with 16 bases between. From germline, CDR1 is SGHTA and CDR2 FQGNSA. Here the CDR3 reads CATEEEIGTEAFF. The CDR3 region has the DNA TGTGCCACCGAGGAGGAAATAGGCACTGAAGCTTTCTTT. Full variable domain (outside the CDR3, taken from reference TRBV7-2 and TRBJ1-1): GAGVSQSPSNKVTEKGKDVELRCDPISGHTALYWYRQSLGQGLEFLIYFQGNSAPDKSGLPSDRFSAERTGGSVSTLTIQRTQQEDSAVYLCATEEEIGTEAFFGQGTRLTVV.

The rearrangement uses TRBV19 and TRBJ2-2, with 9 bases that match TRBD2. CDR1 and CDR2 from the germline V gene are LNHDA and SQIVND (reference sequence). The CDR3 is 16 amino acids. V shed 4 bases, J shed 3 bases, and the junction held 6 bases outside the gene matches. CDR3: CASSTASGDYTGELFF. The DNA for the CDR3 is TGTGCCAGTAGTACGGCTAGCGGGGATTACACCGGGGAGCTGTTTTTT.